These 17 T cell receptor beta chains were all obtained from the same sample, sequenced in a study of cytomegalovirus exposure and HLA in healthy donors. The PCR made use of 60 Vbeta and 13 Jbeta primers. Only in-frame clones appear in the TCRdb table, and some are missing; sequencing was by immunoSEQ multiplex PCR. This repertoire shows under 200,000 clones, more than 60% found once; its top ten account for about 4.9%. Sequenced: PBMCs. The receptors shown here come from a male donor in good health and CMV-seronegative.

The chain recombines TRBV7-3 with TRBJ2-3; TRBD2 is a possible D gene (6 bases). CDR1 is SGHTA and CDR2 is FQGTGA in the germline V gene. Trimming cost V 2 bases and J 0 bases, with 15 bases left between them. The CDR3 spans 17 residues. The chain's CDR3 is CASSLSSGVSSTDTQYF. Written as DNA, the CDR3 is TGTGCCAGCAGCTTATCATCGGGAGTATCTAGCACAGATACGCAGTATTTT.

V is TRBV27 and J is TRBJ1-1; D unclear. This CDR3 is built from 14 residues. V dropped 3 bases and J dropped 4 bases, with 12 bases sitting between them. Per germline, CDR1 MNHEY and CDR2 SMNVEV (reference sequence). The CDR3 reads CASSFAGGSTEAFF. The CDR3 nucleotides are TGTGCCAGCAGTTTTGCGGGAGGCAGCACTGAAGCTTTCTTT.

The CDR3 bases are TGTGCCAGCAGAGGTTCCTGGGCACCGCCGAATGAAAAACTGTTTTTT. Its translation is CASRGSWAPPNEKLFF. The gene calls are TRBV7-9 and TRBJ1-4; D remains ambiguous. Germline CDR1 SEHNR, CDR2 FQNEAQ (reference sequence). This CDR3 comprises 16 residues. Trimming took off 6 bases at V and 5 bases at J, with 19 bases between the two ends. Drawing the rest from reference TRBV7-9 and TRBJ1-4, the complete variable domain is DTGVSQNPRHKITKRGQNVTFRCDPISEHNRLYWYRQTLGQGPEFLTYFQNEAQLEKSRLLSDRFSAERPKGSFSTLEIQRTEQGDSAMYLCASRGSWAPPNEKLFFGSGTQLSVL.

The chain combines TRBV19 with TRBJ1-5; D unclear. This CDR3 comprises 16 residues. CDR1 is LNHDA, CDR2 SQIVND, per germline (reference sequence). V lost 4 bases and J 2 bases, leaving 15 bases between the germline ends. The CDR3 sequence is CASSTLRGGGNQPQHF. CDR3 nucleotide sequence: TGTGCCAGTAGTACTTTACGAGGTGGCGGCAATCAGCCCCAGCATTTT.

This chain connects TRBV7-9 to TRBJ2-7; 8 nucleotides line up with TRBD1. There are 15 residues in the CDR3. Losses at the gene ends were 5 bases for V and 2 bases for J; bases not matched to a gene: 8. Germline CDR1 SEHNR, CDR2 FQNEAQ (reference sequence). CDR3 protein: CASSQTRQGTYEQYF. In nucleotides, the CDR3 is TGTGCCAGCAGCCAGACGAGACAGGGGACCTACGAGCAGTACTTC.

This chain uses TRBV5-6 with TRBJ1-6; D unresolved. The CDR3 is 13 residues long. Germline CDR1 reads SGHDT; CDR2 reads YYEEEE. The V end was cut by 4 bases, the J end by 10 bases, with 12 bases between. The CDR3 sequence is CASSTGLTSPLHF. CDR3 bases: TGTGCCAGCAGCACCGGACTGACCTCACCCCTCCACTTT.

This rearrangement joins TRBV7-9 to TRBJ2-5; 11 nucleotides match TRBD2. Germline CDR1 is SEHNR and CDR2 is FQNEAQ (reference sequence). Trimming took 5 bases from V and 3 from J; bases not matched to a gene: 5. CDR3 length: 15 residues. The CDR3 DNA reads as TGTGCCAGCAGCCCATCACTAGCGGGAGAAGAGACCCAGTACTTC. Translated, it gives CASSPSLAGEETQYF.

The rearrangement uses TRBV7-8 and TRBJ1-1; D possibly corresponds to TRBD1 (6 bases). V dropped 7 bases and J dropped 5 bases, with 20 bases sitting between them. Per the germline V gene, CDR1 is SGHVS and CDR2 is FQNEAQ. The CDR3 length is 15 residues. The CDR3: CASKVVRGGNTEAFF. The CDR3, as DNA: TGTGCCAGCAAAGTTGTGAGGGGGGGAAATACTGAAGCTTTCTTT.

V gene TRBV21-1 combines with J gene TRBJ1-2; no check of the table's D call, TRBD1, against the DNA was made. TRBV21-1 represents a pseudogene. The CDR3 loop spans 18 amino acids. In DNA, the CDR3 is TGTGCCAGCAGCATCCGACCAAAACTACAGGGCAACCTAGGTGGCTACACCTTC. Its translation is CASSIRPKLQGNLGGYTF.

The V and J genes are TRBV19 and TRBJ1-1, with a possible D match to TRBD1 (5 bases). Germline V gives CDR1 LNHDA, CDR2 SQIVND (reference sequence). CDR3 length: 12 amino acids. V lost 11 bases and J 1 base, leaving 11 bases between the germline ends. CDR3 DNA: TGTGCCGTCGCCCAGGGGAACACTGAAGCTTTCTTT. This encodes CAVAQGNTEAFF.

The genes are TRBV7-3 and TRBJ1-2; no firm D call. This CDR3 has 15 residues. V was clipped by 1 base and J by 8 bases, with 17 bases between them. Germline assignment: CDR1 SGHTA and CDR2 FQGTGA. CDR3 amino acids: CASSLKPSARGGYTF. The CDR3 region has the DNA TGTGCCAGCAGCTTAAAACCCTCCGCTCGGGGAGGCTACACCTTC.

The genes are TRBV6-4 and TRBJ2-3; D perhaps matches TRBD2 (5 bases). Trimming took 6 bases from V and 2 from J, leaving 15 bases between them. Germline CDR1 MRHNA, CDR2 SNTAGT. This CDR3 is 15 amino acids long. CDR3 region: CASSVEGLNTDTQYF. The CDR3 bases are TGTGCCAGCAGCGTCGAGGGCCTAAACACAGATACGCAGTATTTT.

The chain carries TRBV7-8 and TRBJ2-7; D is undetermined. The CDR3 has 13 residues. V was trimmed by 4 bases and J by 3 bases, leaving 10 bases between them. Germline V CDR1 and CDR2: SGHVS, FQNEAQ. The CDR3 nucleotides read TGTGCCAGCAGCTCGCAAACTCTCTACGAGCAGTACTTC. Translating it yields CASSSQTLYEQYF.

This clone has only a few counts. The V and J genes are TRBV7-2 and TRBJ2-2; D may be TRBD2 (6 bases). The CDR3 has 16 amino acids. The ends were cut back, 2 bases at V and 0 bases at J, with 10 bases in the middle. CDR1 is SGHTA and CDR2 is FQGNSA in the germline V gene. Here the CDR3 DNA reads TGTGCCAGCAGCTTACTGCCGGGAGCGAACACCGGGGAGCTGTTTTTT. Protein: CASSLLPGANTGELFF.

The gene calls are TRBV4-2 and TRBJ2-7; 11 nucleotides align to TRBD1. CDR3 length equals 20 residues. Trimming took 0 bases from V and 1 from J; bases not matched to a gene: 14. Germline V CDR1 and CDR2: LGHNA, YNFKEQ. In DNA, the CDR3 is TGTGCCAGCAGCCAAGAGCTACAAGGACAGGGGGCCTCTTGGTCCTACGAGCAGTACTTC. Its translation: CASSQELQGQGASWSYEQYF.

The rearrangement uses TRBV28 and TRBJ2-7; perhaps TRBD1 as D (5 bases). With 6 bases removed from V and 2 bases from J, the gap between germline ends came to 11 bases. Germline V gene data show CDR1 as MDHEN and CDR2 as SYDVKM. This CDR3 has 13 amino acids. CDR3 sequence reads: CASSRTTTYEQYF. CDR3 bases: TGTGCCAGCAGCCGGACAACAACCTACGAGCAGTACTTC. The full variable domain, its missing parts supplied by reference TRBV28 and TRBJ2-7, is DVKVTQSSRYLVKRTGEKVFLECVQDMDHENMFWYRQDPGLGLRLIYFSYDVKMKEKGDIPEGYSVSREKKERFSLILESASTNQTSMYLCASSRTTTYEQYFGPGTRLTVT.

CDR3 sequence (DNA): TGTGCCACCAGCAGAGGCAGGGACAGGGACGAGCAGTACTTC. Its protein is CATSRGRDRDEQYF. The genes are TRBV15 and TRBJ2-7, with TRBD1 matching over 9 bases. V shed 1 base and J 5 bases; nucleotides not matched to a gene: 3. Germline loops: CDR1 LNHNV, CDR2 YYDKDF (reference sequence). The CDR3 is made up of 14 amino acids.